This record concerns one TCR beta chain sequence. The antigen remains undetermined. These data are taken from a study of lymphopenia after photon versus proton radiotherapy. Notes on the study in general: Better survival with proton therapy was suggested as possible, not demonstrated.

Profiling relied on immunoSEQ multiplex PCR, and the TCRdb table lists in-frame clones only, not all of them. The sample holds about 61,000 clones, about 86% seen once. The CDR3 is 13 residues long. The V gene's germline CDR1 is GTSNPN and CDR2 SVGIG (reference sequence). Trimming shortened V by 1 base and J by 3 bases, and 9 bases separated the two germline ends. The receptor was derived from a man aged 40-49 years with gastric cancer. The chain recombines TRBV30 with TRBJ1-2; the D gene is possibly TRBD1 (6 bases). The sequencing here drew on peripheral blood, taken from a patient treated with photon-based radiotherapy. DNA for the CDR3: TGTGCCTGGAGTGAGGGGGAGGACTATGGCTACACCTTC. It codes for CAWSEGEDYGYTF.